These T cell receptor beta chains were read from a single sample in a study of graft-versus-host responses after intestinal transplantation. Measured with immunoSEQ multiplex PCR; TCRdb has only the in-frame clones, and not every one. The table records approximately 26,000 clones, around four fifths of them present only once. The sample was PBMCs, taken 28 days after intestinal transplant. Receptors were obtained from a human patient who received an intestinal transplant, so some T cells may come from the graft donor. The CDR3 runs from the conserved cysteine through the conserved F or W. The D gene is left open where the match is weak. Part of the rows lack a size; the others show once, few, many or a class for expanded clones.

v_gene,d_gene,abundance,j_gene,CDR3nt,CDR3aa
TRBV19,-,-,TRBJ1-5,TGTGCCAGTAGTACGCGCGTTTATAGCAATCAGCCCCAGCATTTT,CASSTRVYSNQPQHF
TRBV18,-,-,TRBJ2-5,TGTGCCAGCTCACCACGGGTGGAGACCCAGTACTTC,CASSPRVETQYF
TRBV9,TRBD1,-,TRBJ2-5,TGTGCCAGCAGCGTCGGACAGGGGGCGACATCCCCCCAGTACTTC,CASSVGQGATSPQYF
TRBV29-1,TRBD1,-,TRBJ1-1,TGCAGCACCGGACAGGGCACTTACACTGAAGCTTTCTTT,CSTGQGTYTEAFF
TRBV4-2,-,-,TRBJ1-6,TGTGCCAGCAGCCAAGATGGGACAAATAATTCACCCCTCCACTTT,CASSQDGTNNSPLHF
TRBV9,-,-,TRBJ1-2,TGTGCCAGCAGCGTAGGAGGGGGGGACTATGGCTACACCTTC,CASSVGGGDYGYTF
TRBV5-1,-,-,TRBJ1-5,TGCGCCAGCAGCTTGGCCGGCAATCAGCCCCAGCATTTT,CASSLAGNQPQHF
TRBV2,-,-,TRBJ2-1,TGTGCCAGCAGTGTTCGGACAACTCTTAACAATGAGCAGTTCTTC,CASSVRTTLNNEQFF
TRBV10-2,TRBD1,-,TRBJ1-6,TGCGCCAGCAGGGAGACAGGGTCCTATAATTCACCCCTCCACTTT,CASRETGSYNSPLHF
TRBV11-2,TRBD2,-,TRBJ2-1,TGTGCCAGCAGCTTAGCCTCGGGGGGGTCAGGGAAAAAGTTCTTC,CASSLASGGSGKKFF
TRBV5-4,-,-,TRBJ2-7,TGTGCCAGCAGCAACGGGGCCCCCAGGAGCTCCTACGAGCAGTACTTC,CASSNGAPRSSYEQYF
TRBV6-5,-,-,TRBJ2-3,TGTGCCAGCAGTTTAGCGGTTAGCACAGATACGCAGTATTTT,CASSLAVSTDTQYF
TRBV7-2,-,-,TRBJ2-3,TGTGCCAGCAGGAAGGGGGGCACAGATACGCAGTATTTT,CASRKGGTDTQYF
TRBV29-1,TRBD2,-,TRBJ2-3,TGCAGCGTTCCCCTGCTAGCGGGAGTAAAGGGTTTT,CSVPLLAGVKGF
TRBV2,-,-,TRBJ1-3,TGTGCCAGCAGTGAAGCGAGGATCTCTGGAAACACCATATATTTT,CASSEARISGNTIYF
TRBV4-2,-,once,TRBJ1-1,TGTGCCAGCAGTCTCCGTAGCCTGAACACTGAAGCTTTCTTT,CASSLRSLNTEAFF
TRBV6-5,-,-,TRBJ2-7,TGTGCCAGCAGTTACTCCTCCACTAACGAGCAGTACTTC,CASSYSSTNEQYF
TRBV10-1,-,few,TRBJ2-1,TGCGCCAGCAGTGAGAGCCAGGGTTGGGTGAATGAGCAGTTCTTC,CASSESQGWVNEQFF
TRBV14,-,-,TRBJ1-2,TGTGCCAGCAGCCCCTGGGGACGACAGTTCCTTAACTATGGCTACACCTTC,CASSPWGRQFLNYGYTF
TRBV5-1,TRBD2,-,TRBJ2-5,TGCGCCAGCAGCTTGTGGCTAGCGGGGGCTGCGGAGACCCAGTACTTC,CASSLWLAGAAETQYF
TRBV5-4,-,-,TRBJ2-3,TGTGCCAGCAGCTCCGGGGGCAGCACAGATACGCAGTATTTT,CASSSGGSTDTQYF